Listed here is a single TCR beta chain. This clonotype was recorded at least ten times. Its antigen is currently not known. Per-base qualities were not stored, and no clone one base away is much larger. The data were taken from a study of neurological immune-mediated disorders (dated 2019 in TCRdb). With respect to the entire study: Using UMI-based sequencing, the study compared peripheral blood TCR-beta repertoires from patients with HTLV-I-associated myelopathy (HAM/TSP), patients with multiple sclerosis, and healthy controls. The cohort was made up of 60 to 75 subjects, consisting of around 14 HAM/TSP patients, around 35 multiple sclerosis patients and around 20 healthy controls. The roughly 100 TCR-beta libraries included longitudinal samples, technical triplicates and paired sorted CD4+ and CD8+ T-cell subsets alongside PBMC samples. On the study overall, not on this receptor specifically: No identical CDR3 amino acid sequences were shared among expanded clones across subjects, suggesting private TCR-beta repertoires in all groups. TCR clonal expansion was greatest in HAM/TSP patients and smallest in MS patients, who ranked below even healthy controls.

cDNA synthesis used template-switch 5'RACE with a primer carrying a 10-nucleotide random unique molecular identifier tagging each TCR transcript. Over 160 million TCR-beta sequences, covering 15-18 subjects, were produced in each sequencing run. The RNeasy kit was used to extract total RNA. TCR-beta VDJ regions were amplified with primers for the TCR constant region and the 5'RACE anchor, using the KAPA Real-time Library Amplification kit. Sample indexes and Illumina adaptors were added in a first PCR, and a second PCR then increased library yield. After Ampure bead purification, the roughly 650 bp TCR product was size-selected on a 2% E-gel SizeSelection system. Before pooling, library quality was assessed on a Bioanalyzer, concentration was determined with Qubit, and library quantification was performed with the Kapa Library Quantification kit. An Illumina HiSeq 2500 sequenced the libraries paired-end 2 x 150 bp. To increase sequence diversity, about 25-31% phiX was spiked into each library pool. As for how the authors treated the data: Quality-filtered reads were processed with the UMI-based MiGEC pipeline, and over 80% of raw TCR sequences were removed by the MiGEC pipeline during error correction. IMGT germline references were used for alignment of VDJ genes, and clonotypes were defined by a unique CDR3 amino acid sequence together with V-J genes. Clonal expansion, Shannon diversity and CDR3 relatedness (CalcPairwiseDistances, ClusterSamples) were evaluated with VDJtools, and phylogenetic trees were built with CLCbio workbench. Expanded clones were defined as having at least 8 unique UMIs, based on coefficient-of-variation modelling across technical triplicates. The public reads were quality trimmed at Q25 with fastp and then assembled into clones with MiXCR by TCRdb, keeping productive beta chains. Every distinct CDR3 protein forms one entry, paired with its most common genes and DNA. The authors' filters were not applied to this entry. The sample table shows about 38,000 distinct CDR3 sequences, and around a tenth are seen once. The biggest ten clones account for around 3.9% of the sample.

In the germline V gene (reference sequence), CDR1 corresponds to SEHNR and CDR2 to FQNEAQ. For this chain, trimming is 2 bases at the V end and 11 bases at the J end, and the number of junction bases without a gene match is 22. From its cysteine to its phenylalanine, the CDR3 spans 18 amino acids. Left in the record is the CDR3 DNA by itself, 54 bases read in frame from the first base. Sorted-subset TCR libraries were prepared from approximately 1 million sorted CD4+ or CD8+ T cells. Peripheral blood underwent Ficoll-Hypaque density gradient centrifugation to isolate PBMCs, which were then cryopreserved in liquid nitrogen. Paired sorted CD4+ and CD8+ subsets came from healthy controls, HAM/TSP patients and MS patients.

The TCR sequence derives from a woman between 25 and 40 years old with HTLV-1-associated myelopathy (HAM/TSP). The receptor chain draws on TRBV7-9 and TRBJ1-1, with 8 bases in between that match TRBD1. Sample: CD4+ T cells from blood. The nucleotide sequence is TGTGCCAGCAGCTTATATCCGGCACCAGGGGGCTTATTCATTGTGGCTTTCTTT. This codes for CASSLYPAPGGLFIVAFF.